The 20 T cell receptor beta chains given below trace back to one sample, sequenced in a study of cytomegalovirus exposure and HLA in healthy donors (dated by TCRdb to the late 2010s). The receptor library was made with the immunoSEQ multiplex PCR assay. For the multiplex PCR, a mixture combining 60 forward primers for TCR Vbeta segments and 13 reverse primers for TCR Jbeta segments was used. The table was pulled from immuneACCESS by TCRdb, which kept in-frame rearrangements only. Such tables lose some clones; where checked, under half of the loss comes from unresolved V genes, and the rest has no known cause. This sample holds roughly 120,000 clones; approximately 70% were observed only once. The ten most abundant clones make up under 8.5% of the sample. Sequenced: PBMCs. The receptors come from a middle-aged man in good health and CMV-seronegative.

The sample holds one count of this clone. The gene calls are TRBV6-5 and TRBJ2-5; TRBD1 is a possible D gene (5 bases). Trimming took off 6 bases at V and 0 bases at J, with 11 bases between the two ends. The CDR3 runs 14 residues. Germline-derived CDR1 and CDR2 are MNHEY and SVGAGI. Here the CDR3 reads CASSPGLYQETQYF. In DNA, the CDR3 is TGTGCCAGCAGCCCAGGGCTGTACCAAGAGACCCAGTACTTC.

This chain connects TRBV18 to TRBJ1-1; 7 bases agree with TRBD1. This CDR3 spans 14 amino acids. Unmatched junction bases numbered 2, after V lost 4 bases and J lost 0 bases. From germline, CDR1 is KGHSH and CDR2 LQKENI. The DNA for the CDR3 is TGTGCCAGCTCACAGGGACAGTTGAACACTGAAGCTTTCTTT. Translating it yields CASSQGQLNTEAFF.

The rearrangement uses TRBV27 and TRBJ1-2; D remains unclear. Germline V CDR1 and CDR2: MNHEY, SMNVEV (reference sequence). This CDR3 has 13 amino acids. Trimming took off 4 bases at V and 4 bases at J, with 10 bases between the two ends. As DNA, the CDR3 is TGTGCCAGCAGTTCACGAGGCAGCTATGGCTACACCTTC. Its protein product is CASSSRGSYGYTF.

The chain has TRBV7-2 and TRBJ1-2; maybe TRBD1 (6 bases). V gave up 2 bases and J gave up 5 bases, with 9 bases separating them. Germline loops: CDR1 SGHTA, CDR2 FQGNSA. The CDR3 contains 13 residues. CDR3 coding DNA: TGTGCCAGCAGCTTAACAGGGCGGTATGGCTACACCTTC. Translation gives CASSLTGRYGYTF.

This rearrangement joins TRBV19 to TRBJ1-1; no definite D call. The CDR3 totals 13 residues. V gave up 3 bases and J gave up 6 bases, with 11 bases separating them. CDR1 LNHDA and CDR2 SQIVND come from the germline V gene (reference sequence). The CDR3 is CASSIRPGAEAFF. CDR3 in DNA: TGTGCCAGTAGTATCCGCCCCGGGGCTGAAGCTTTCTTT.

In this sample, this clone turned up a few times. This sequence joins TRBV27 and TRBJ2-2; 9 bases agree with TRBD1. Per germline, CDR1 MNHEY and CDR2 SMNVEV (reference sequence). The V segment lost 7 bases and the J segment 4 bases; nucleotides outside the gene matches: 7. CDR3 size: 15 residues. The CDR3 DNA sequence: TGTGCCAGCAAATCCGGGACAGGGATCACCGGGGAGCTGTTTTTT. This codes for CASKSGTGITGELFF.

The V and J genes are TRBV7-2 and TRBJ2-7, with D maybe TRBD2 (7 bases). CDR3 length: 15 residues. V shed 4 bases and J shed 6 bases, with 19 bases lying between them. The germline gives CDR1 SGHTA, CDR2 FQGNSA. The CDR3 DNA sequence: TGTGCCAGCAGCTCGGGGGGCCCCGGCGGGCCCGAGCAGTACTTC. Its protein product is CASSSGGPGGPEQYF.

The chain couples TRBV6-6 to TRBJ1-6; perhaps TRBD1 as D (6 bases). CDR3 length: 13 amino acids. Germline CDR1 reads MNHNY; CDR2 reads SVGAGI (reference sequence). V was trimmed by 5 bases and J by 11 bases, leaving 13 bases between them. CDR3 sequence: CASSSTRGAPLHF. The DNA for the CDR3 is TGTGCCAGCAGTAGCACCAGGGGAGCACCCCTCCACTTT.

The chain is built from TRBV5-6 and TRBJ2-5; D not certain. The closer fit of TRBJ2-7 to the DNA end suggests the J call may be wrong. Per the germline V gene, CDR1 is SGHDT and CDR2 is YYEEEE. CDR3 length: 15 amino acids. CDR3 amino acids: CASSLGQAFTYEQYF. For the CDR3, the DNA is TGTGCCAGCAGCTTGGGCCAGGCCTTTACCTACGAGCAGTACTTC.

This clone occurred once. This chain connects TRBV4-1 to TRBJ2-7; D is possibly TRBD2 (6 bases). Germline V gene lookup returns CDR1 MGHRA and CDR2 YSYEKL. This CDR3 spans 14 amino acids. V gave up 2 bases and J gave up 0 bases, with 8 bases separating them. CDR3 sequence (DNA): TGCGCCAGCAGCCAACAGGGAGGCTCCTACGAGCAGTACTTC. Translating gives CASSQQGGSYEQYF.

The chain recombines TRBV5-6 with TRBJ2-5; 9 positions match TRBD2. Germline-derived CDR1 and CDR2 are SGHDT and YYEEEE. V was clipped by 4 bases and J by 5 bases; unmatched bases: 6. This CDR3 contains 14 residues. The CDR3 bases are TGTGCCAGCAGCCCGGGACTAGCCGGTGAGACCCAGTACTTC. It is translated as CASSPGLAGETQYF.

The CDR3 nucleotides are TGTGCCAGCAGCCTTAATTATCGCTCCTACGAGCAGTACTTC. The encoded protein is CASSLNYRSYEQYF. The chain has TRBV7-9 and TRBJ2-7; no firm D call. V was shortened by 5 bases and J by 0 bases, with 11 bases between the two germline ends. The CDR3 runs 14 residues. Germline CDR1 reads SEHNR; CDR2 reads FQNEAQ (reference sequence).

The rearrangement uses TRBV18 and TRBJ2-7; tentatively, D is TRBD2 (5 bases). V gave up 3 bases and J gave up 5 bases, with 8 bases separating them. CDR3 length equals 12 residues. Germline CDR1 is KGHSH and CDR2 is LQKENI. In DNA form, the CDR3 reads TGTGCCAGCTCACCGCCGGGAAACGAGCAGTACTTC. Translation gives CASSPPGNEQYF.

By sample fraction, this clone is medium-sized (0.01 to 0.1%). The V and J genes are TRBV4-3 and TRBJ2-7; the D gene is possibly TRBD2 (7 bases). Per the germline V gene, CDR1 is LGHNA and CDR2 is YSLEER. This CDR3 has 15 residues. Trimming took 0 bases from V and 3 from J, leaving 12 bases between them. CDR3: CASSQEQGGLYEQYF. The DNA of the CDR3 is TGCGCCAGCAGCCAAGAACAGGGAGGGCTCTACGAGCAGTACTTC.

With regard to this clone: The same CDR3 arises from other DNA sequences in this sample as well. The chain's CDR3 is CASSIGTGELFF. The CDR3 DNA reads as TGTGCCAGTAGTATCGGGACCGGGGAGCTGTTTTTT. The chain recombines TRBV19 with TRBJ2-2; no clear D. V was trimmed by 3 bases and J by 5 bases, leaving 4 bases between them. Germline assignment: CDR1 LNHDA and CDR2 SQIVND (reference sequence). The CDR3 totals 12 residues.

The chain combines TRBV10-3 with TRBJ1-1, with D possibly TRBD1 on 5 matching bases. The germline V and J ends were trimmed by 4 bases and 4 bases, with 16 bases remaining between them. Germline values: CDR1 ENHRY, CDR2 SYGVKD. The CDR3 covers 15 residues. Here the CDR3 reads CAISVTTDISTEAFF. As DNA, the CDR3 is TGTGCCATCAGTGTTACGACAGACATCTCCACTGAAGCTTTCTTT.

This chain connects TRBV25-1 to TRBJ1-2; TRBD1 is a possible D gene (6 bases). Germline V gives CDR1 MGHDK, CDR2 SYGVNS. V lost 1 base and J lost 0, with 12 bases in between. The CDR3 length is 16 residues. The CDR3 nucleotides are TGTGCCAGCAGTGAATGGGGGCAGGGCCCTAACTATGGCTACACCTTC. It specifies CASSEWGQGPNYGYTF.

The chain recombines TRBV6-5 with TRBJ1-1; D unresolved. This CDR3 region has 14 residues. Trimming left V 10 bases short and J 1 base short, with 16 bases between. Germline V gene sequence: CDR1 MNHEY, CDR2 SVGAGI. The CDR3 sequence is CATSATRENTEAFF. In DNA form, the CDR3 reads TGTGCCACCTCAGCAACCCGGGAGAACACTGAAGCTTTCTTT.

This chain connects TRBV7-2 to TRBJ2-5; the D gene is possibly TRBD2 (6 bases). The germline CDR1 and CDR2 sequences are SGHTA and FQGNSA. V gave up 6 bases and J gave up 1 base, with 12 bases separating them. The CDR3 is made up of 14 amino acids. This CDR3 is CASSLRGIQETQYF. The CDR3 DNA is TGTGCCAGCAGTCTACGGGGGATCCAAGAGACCCAGTACTTC.

This clone was seen a few times. The chain links TRBV6-1 to TRBJ2-1, with a tentative D call TRBD1 (5 bases). The CDR3 extends over 15 amino acids. Germline lookup yields CDR1 MNHNS and CDR2 SASEGT. V lost 3 bases to trimming and J lost 0 bases, with 9 bases between them. CDR3 amino acids: CASSDRVSSYNEQFF. CDR3 nucleotide sequence: TGTGCCAGCAGTGACAGGGTTAGCTCCTACAATGAGCAGTTCTTC.